Listed below are T cell receptor beta chains from one sample, sequenced in a study of blood T cell repertoires in COVID-19. Libraries were prepared by immunoSEQ multiplex PCR; TCRdb keeps only in-frame clonotypes and omits some of them. This sample has about 200,000 clones; roughly 88% occur once, and the top ten carry 15% to 20%. The sequenced sample was peripheral blood. Source of these receptors: a middle-aged man with COVID-19, enrolled during active disease. The CDR3 runs from the conserved cysteine through the conserved F or W. Fields, in order: V gene, J gene, D gene, CDR3 protein. The D gene is left open where the match is weak.

>TRBV10-2|TRBJ2-7|TRBD2
CASSDPWREGLHEQYF
>TRBV4-1|TRBJ2-5|NA
CASSQGQIYQETQYF
>TRBV5-1|TRBJ2-7|NA
CASSLAPSRSYEQYF
>TRBV19|TRBJ1-5|NA
CASSRNMGQPQHF
>TRBV5-1|TRBJ1-2|NA
CASSWADSKTDGYTF
>TRBV11-2|TRBJ2-1|TRBD2
CASSLGRGDEQFF
>TRBV10-3|TRBJ2-5|NA
CAIGAAQETQYF
>TRBV11-2|TRBJ2-7|TRBD2
CATGLAGNYEQYF
>TRBV19|TRBJ1-5|NA
CASSPPSRAQHF
>TRBV7-6|TRBJ2-2|TRBD2
CASSLTSGRPGELFF
>TRBV9|TRBJ1-1|NA
CASNLEGGSGKAFF
>TRBV7-3|TRBJ1-6|NA
CASSRLGGGSSPLHF
>TRBV28|TRBJ1-2|NA
CASTPRADYGYTF
>TRBV18|TRBJ2-3|TRBD2
CASSPLGLAGGSTDTQYF
>TRBV11-3|TRBJ1-1|NA
CASSTLQGKNTEAFF
>TRBV6-1|TRBJ2-1|TRBD2
CASSEVSGGANEQFF
>TRBV6-5|TRBJ2-7|NA
CASSLARGNPYEQYF
>TRBV7-6|TRBJ2-3|TRBD1
CASSKTGKGSDTQYF
>TRBV28|TRBJ1-5|TRBD1
CASSFQGVGSNQPQHF
>TRBV7-9|TRBJ2-3|TRBD2
CASSFGLAGGTDTQYF
>TRBV6-6|TRBJ2-5|TRBD2
CASRGLAGGPETQYF
>TRBV6-5|TRBJ2-7|NA
CASRPPGQGLQEQYF
>TRBV10-2|TRBJ2-1|NA
CASSESRGSSYNEQFF
>TRBV6-6|TRBJ2-1|NA
CASSSPPSHEQFF
>TRBV18|TRBJ1-5|TRBD1
CASSVNRGSNQPQHF
>TRBV7-9|TRBJ1-6|TRBD1
CASSLEAGGSYNSPLHF
>TRBV9|TRBJ2-3|NA
CASSVGGASSTDTQYF
>TRBV5-1|TRBJ2-1|NA
CASSLGGSGNNEQFF
>TRBV6-2/TRBV6-3|TRBJ2-6|TRBD2
CASSRLAGGRGANVLTF
>TRBV6-5|TRBJ2-7|NA
CASGLGSPYEQYF
>TRBV19|TRBJ2-7|NA
CASSIGGADYEQYF
>TRBV7-9|TRBJ1-4|NA
CASSPPTVTNEKLFF
>TRBV28|TRBJ1-4|NA
CASSLGGLGEKLFF
>TRBV28|TRBJ1-5|NA
CASSRAGAGNQPQHF
>TRBV6-2/TRBV6-3|TRBJ2-1|TRBD2
CASSYWGGGANEQFF
>TRBV7-9|TRBJ1-1|TRBD1
CASSPPFSAGGNTEAFF
>TRBV2|TRBJ1-3|NA
CASRGGDTRNTIYF
>TRBV7-2|TRBJ2-1|TRBD2
CASSLGTSAYNEQFF
>TRBV7-3|TRBJ2-3|TRBD2
CASSLTGAGRGTDTQYF
>TRBV5-4|TRBJ1-6|NA
CASSSGEGSYNSPLHF
>TRBV7-9|TRBJ2-1|TRBD2
CASSLAGLAGGSYNEQFF
>TRBV12-5|TRBJ2-1|TRBD2
CASGPGLAGENSYNEQFF
>TRBV6-5|TRBJ2-1|TRBD2
CASTLAGVGNEQFF
>TRBV2|TRBJ1-2|TRBD1
CASSRTGYYGYTF
>TRBV7-9|TRBJ2-7|NA
CASSFNPSGEQYF
>TRBV6-2/TRBV6-3|TRBJ2-5|TRBD1
CASSYFPRGQETQYF